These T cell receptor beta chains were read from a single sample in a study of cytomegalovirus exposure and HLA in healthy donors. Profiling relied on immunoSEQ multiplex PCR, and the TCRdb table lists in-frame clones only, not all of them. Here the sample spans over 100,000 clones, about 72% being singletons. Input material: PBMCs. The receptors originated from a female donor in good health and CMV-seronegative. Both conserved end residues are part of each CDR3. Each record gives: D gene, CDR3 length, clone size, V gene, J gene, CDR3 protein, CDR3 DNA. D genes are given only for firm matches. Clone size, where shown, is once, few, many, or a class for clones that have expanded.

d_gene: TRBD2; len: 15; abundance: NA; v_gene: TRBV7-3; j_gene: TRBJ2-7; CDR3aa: CASSLTSGSSYEQYF; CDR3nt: TGTGCCAGCAGCTTAACTAGCGGGAGCTCCTACGAGCAGTACTTC
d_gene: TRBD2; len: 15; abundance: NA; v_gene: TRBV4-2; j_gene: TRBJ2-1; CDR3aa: CASSRGTSGINEQFF; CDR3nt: TGTGCCAGCAGCCGGGGGACTAGCGGGATAAATGAGCAGTTCTTC
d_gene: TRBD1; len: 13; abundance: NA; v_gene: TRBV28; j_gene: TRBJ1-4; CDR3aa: CASSTGGDEKLFF; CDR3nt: TGTGCCAGCAGTACAGGGGGTGACGAAAAACTGTTTTTT
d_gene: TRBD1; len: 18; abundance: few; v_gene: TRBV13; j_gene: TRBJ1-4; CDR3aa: CASSSEGGTDRGREKLFF; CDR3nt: TGTGCCAGCAGCTCAGAGGGGGGGACGGACAGGGGACGTGAAAAACTGTTTTTT
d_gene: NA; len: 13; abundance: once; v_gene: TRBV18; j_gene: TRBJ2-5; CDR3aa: CASSPLDEETQYF; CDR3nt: TGTGCCAGCTCACCGCTAGATGAAGAGACCCAGTACTTC
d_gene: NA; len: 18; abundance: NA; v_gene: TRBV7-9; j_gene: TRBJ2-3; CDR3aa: CASSPRMVGGMSTDTQYF; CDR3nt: TGTGCCAGCAGCCCCCGAATGGTCGGAGGGATGTCAACAGATACGCAGTATTTT
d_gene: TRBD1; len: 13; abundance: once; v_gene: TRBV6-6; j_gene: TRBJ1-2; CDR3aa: CASTPGGRGGYTF; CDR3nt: TGTGCCAGCACCCCAGGGGGGCGCGGCGGCTACACCTTC
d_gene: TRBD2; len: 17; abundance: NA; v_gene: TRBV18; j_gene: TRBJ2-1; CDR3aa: CASSPMGTSGGYNEQFF; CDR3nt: TGTGCCAGCTCACCCATGGGGACTAGCGGGGGTTACAATGAGCAGTTCTTC
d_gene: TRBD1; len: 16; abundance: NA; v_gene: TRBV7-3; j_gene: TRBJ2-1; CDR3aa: CASSLAGTGGYNEQFF; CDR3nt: TGTGCCAGCAGCTTGGCCGGGACAGGGGGGTACAATGAGCAGTTCTTC
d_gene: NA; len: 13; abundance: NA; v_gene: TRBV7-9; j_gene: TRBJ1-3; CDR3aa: CASSLSSGNTIYF; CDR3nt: TGTGCCAGCAGCCTGAGTTCTGGAAACACCATATATTTT
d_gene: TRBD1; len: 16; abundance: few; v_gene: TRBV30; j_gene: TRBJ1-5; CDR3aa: CASGTGRVGANQPQHF; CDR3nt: TGTGCCTCCGGGACAGGGCGAGTGGGAGCCAATCAGCCCCAGCATTTT
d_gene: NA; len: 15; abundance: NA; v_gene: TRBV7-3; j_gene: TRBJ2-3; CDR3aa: CASSLTGQKTDTQYF; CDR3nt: TGTGCCAGCAGCTTAACCGGACAGAAGACAGATACGCAGTATTTT
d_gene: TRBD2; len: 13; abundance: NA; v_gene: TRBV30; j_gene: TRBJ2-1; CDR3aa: CAWRRLAGNEQFF; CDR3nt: TGTGCCTGGAGGAGGCTAGCGGGAAATGAGCAGTTCTTC
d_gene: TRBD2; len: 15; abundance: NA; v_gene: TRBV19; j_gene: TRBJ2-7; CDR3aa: CASTRTSVLVYEQYF; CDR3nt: TGTGCCAGTACCCGGACTAGCGTCTTGGTCTACGAGCAGTACTTC
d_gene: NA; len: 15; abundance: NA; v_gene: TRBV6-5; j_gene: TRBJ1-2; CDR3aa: CASSYSNLRRSGYTF; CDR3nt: TGTGCCAGCAGTTACTCGAATCTCAGGCGTTCTGGCTACACCTTC
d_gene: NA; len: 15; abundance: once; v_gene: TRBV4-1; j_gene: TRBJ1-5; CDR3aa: CASSQGQGGNQPQHF; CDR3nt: TGCGCCAGCAGCCAAGGGCAGGGTGGCAATCAGCCCCAGCATTTT
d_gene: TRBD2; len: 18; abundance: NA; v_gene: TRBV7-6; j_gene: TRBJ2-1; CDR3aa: CASSLGLAGGISYNEQFF; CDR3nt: TGTGCCAGCAGCTTAGGACTAGCGGGGGGGATCTCCTACAATGAGCAGTTCTTC
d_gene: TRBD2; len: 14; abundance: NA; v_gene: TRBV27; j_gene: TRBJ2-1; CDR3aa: CASRGLAERGEQFF; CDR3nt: TGTGCCAGCAGGGGACTAGCGGAGCGGGGTGAGCAGTTCTTC
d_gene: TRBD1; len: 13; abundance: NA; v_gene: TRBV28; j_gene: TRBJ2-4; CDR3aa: CASRPGQRNIQYF; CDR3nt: TGTGCCAGCAGACCGGGACAGAGAAACATTCAGTACTTC
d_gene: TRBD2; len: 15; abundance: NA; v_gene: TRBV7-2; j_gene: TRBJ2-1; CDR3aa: CASSPGTSRINEQFF; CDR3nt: TGTGCCAGCAGCCCCGGGACTAGCAGAATCAATGAGCAGTTCTTC